Listed below are T cell receptor beta chains from one sample, sequenced in a study of regulatory T cells. The assay was immunoSEQ multiplex PCR, and TCRdb's table has in-frame clones only and misses some. Of about 32,000 clones listed, approximately 91% are singletons. The sequenced material came from conventional CD4+ T cells sorted from blood. These TCRs come from a person aged 18 to 35 with CD3G deficiency. The CDR3 runs from the conserved cysteine through the conserved F or W. A D gene is named only where the DNA matches it firmly. The size of a clone is reported for some rows only, either as once, few or many, or as a class for expanded clones.

cdr3_aa cdr3_nt j_call clone_size d_call v_call
CASRYPGQFSLGGYTF TGTGCCAGCAGGTATCCGGGACAGTTCTCTTTGGGTGGCTACACCTTC TRBJ1-2 few TRBD1 TRBV7-4
CASSTEGANYGYTF TGTGCCAGCAGCACGGAAGGAGCTAACTATGGCTACACCTTC TRBJ1-2 NA NA TRBV6-1
CASSDQTAGASEAFF TGTGCCAGCAGCGACCAGACAGCAGGGGCGTCTGAAGCTTTCTTT TRBJ1-1 once NA TRBV6-1
CAISESTAHYTF TGTGCCATCAGTGAGTCTACAGCCCACTACACCTTC TRBJ1-2 NA NA TRBV10-3
CASSPNQETQYF TGTGCCAGCTCACCGAATCAAGAGACCCAGTACTTC TRBJ2-5 NA NA TRBV18
CASSMRGLGTQYF TGTGCCAGTAGTATGAGGGGCCTCGGTACGCAGTATTTT TRBJ2-3 NA NA TRBV19
CASSLGWAKTYEQYF TGTGCCAGCAGCTTAGGGTGGGCGAAAACCTACGAGCAGTACTTC TRBJ2-7 NA NA TRBV7-8
CASYDRGNTGELFF TGTGCCAGCTACGATCGGGGAAACACCGGGGAGCTGTTTTTT TRBJ2-2 NA NA TRBV6-1
CASSRGQPQPQHF TGTGCCAGCAGTCGAGGGCAGCCGCAGCCCCAGCATTTT TRBJ1-5 NA NA TRBV6-7
CASSRLDRRDTQYF TGTGCCAGCAGCCGTCTTGACAGGCGAGATACGCAGTATTTT TRBJ2-3 NA NA TRBV7-9
CASSPARGARSPLHF TGTGCCAGCAGCCCCGCGCGGGGGGCAAGATCACCCCTCCACTTT TRBJ1-6 few NA TRBV7-8
CASSYVGPQPQHF TGTGCCAGCAGTTATGTGGGTCCTCAGCCCCAGCATTTT TRBJ1-5 once NA TRBV6-6
CASSARHGGTYEQYF TGTGCCAGCAGTGCACGTCACGGGGGTACCTACGAGCAGTACTTC TRBJ2-7 NA NA TRBV6-1
CASRGLAGGPGGELFF TGTGCCAGCAGAGGACTAGCGGGAGGGCCGGGCGGGGAGCTGTTTTTT TRBJ2-2 NA TRBD2 TRBV27
CSVWGPPDTQYF TGCAGCGTCTGGGGCCCACCAGATACGCAGTATTTT TRBJ2-3 NA NA TRBV29-1
CASSDPRGQGRGEQYF TGTGCCAGCAGCGATCCTAGGGGACAGGGGAGAGGTGAGCAGTACTTC TRBJ2-7 NA TRBD1 TRBV28
CASSIRLAQNTGELFF TGTGCCAGTAGTATACGTCTAGCCCAGAACACCGGGGAGCTGTTTTTT TRBJ2-2 NA NA TRBV19
CASSPLAVVSNEQFF TGCGCCAGCAGTCCCCTAGCGGTAGTGAGCAATGAGCAGTTCTTC TRBJ2-1 once TRBD2 TRBV5-1
CSASDFDTQYF TGCAGTGCTAGTGATTTCGATACGCAGTATTTT TRBJ2-3 NA NA TRBV20-1
CATRMTGRSMGKLFF TGTGCCACCAGAATGACAGGGAGAAGTATGGGAAAACTGTTTTTT TRBJ1-4 once TRBD1 TRBV6-1
CSVGGGRETQYF TGCAGCGTTGGGGGGGGTCGAGAGACCCAGTACTTC TRBJ2-5 few TRBD2 TRBV29-1
CASSPGYAPGNTIYF TGTGCCAGCTCACCAGGCTATGCGCCCGGAAACACCATATATTTT TRBJ1-3 NA NA TRBV18
CASSPALGTGIDGYTF TGTGCCAGCAGTCCGGCACTTGGGACAGGGATTGATGGCTACACCTTC TRBJ1-2 NA TRBD1 TRBV27
CASSEIYEQYF TGCGCCAGCAGTGAGATCTACGAGCAGTACTTC TRBJ2-7 NA NA TRBV10-1
CASSLEGSLEQYF TGTGCCAGCAGCTTAGAAGGCAGCCTCGAGCAGTACTTC TRBJ2-7 few NA TRBV7-2
CASSYGMRYNQPQHF TGTGCCAGCAGTTACGGTATGAGGTACAATCAGCCCCAGCATTTT TRBJ1-5 once NA TRBV6-6
CAISDQAGAKNIQYF TGTGCCATCAGTGATCAGGCGGGAGCCAAAAACATTCAGTACTTC TRBJ2-4 NA NA TRBV10-3
CASSLVVGGQFF TGTGCCAGCAGCTTAGTTGTGGGCGGGCAGTTCTTC TRBJ2-1 NA NA TRBV7-9
CASSFRAGGGINEQFF TGTGCCAGCAGCTTCCGGGCGGGAGGCGGTATAAATGAGCAGTTCTTC TRBJ2-1 NA TRBD2 TRBV11-2
CSAGGRETQYF TGCAGTGCTGGGGGGCGAGAGACCCAGTACTTC TRBJ2-5 NA NA TRBV20-1
CASSFRTGLSYNEQFF TGTGCCAGTAGTTTTCGGACAGGGTTATCCTACAATGAGCAGTTCTTC TRBJ2-1 NA TRBD1 TRBV19
CASSLDNTEAFF TGTGCCAGCAGCTTAGACAACACTGAAGCTTTCTTT TRBJ1-1 NA NA TRBV7-9
CASSSPPGSGELFF TGTGCCAGCAGTTCCCCCCCGGGGTCCGGGGAGCTGTTTTTT TRBJ2-2 NA NA TRBV28
CASSWGQQETQYF TGTGCCAGCTCATGGGGACAGCAAGAGACCCAGTACTTC TRBJ2-5 NA TRBD1 TRBV18
CASSLERPANTEAFF TGTGCCAGCAGTTTAGAGCGGCCGGCTAACACTGAAGCTTTCTTT TRBJ1-1 NA NA TRBV27
CASSKAATGQETQYF TGTGCCAGCAGCAAAGCTGCGACAGGTCAAGAGACCCAGTACTTC TRBJ2-5 NA NA TRBV21-1
CASPRVSSYEQYF TGTGCCAGCCCTAGGGTTAGCTCCTACGAGCAGTACTTC TRBJ2-7 NA NA TRBV2
CAISERGDTEAFF TGTGCCATCAGTGAGCGGGGGGACACTGAAGCTTTCTTT TRBJ1-1 once NA TRBV10-3
CASSSLGRGTEQYF TGCGCCAGCAGCTCATTGGGCAGGGGAACCGAGCAGTACTTC TRBJ2-7 NA NA TRBV5-1
CASRPGLVPDTQYF TGTGCCAGCAGGCCCGGACTAGTTCCAGATACGCAGTATTTT TRBJ2-3 NA TRBD2 TRBV28
CASSPPKLAGANEQFF TGTGCCAGCAGTCCCCCTAAGTTAGCGGGAGCCAATGAGCAGTTCTTC TRBJ2-1 NA TRBD2 TRBV28
CASSFGVVNTEAFF TGTGCCAGCAGCTTTGGGGTTGTGAACACTGAAGCTTTCTTT TRBJ1-1 NA NA TRBV7-2
CASSISGGASNEQFF TGTGCCAGCAGTATTAGCGGGGGGGCCAGCAATGAGCAGTTCTTC TRBJ2-1 once TRBD2 TRBV6-1
CASSLRPAWNTEAFF TGTGCCAGCAGTCTTCGGCCCGCCTGGAACACTGAAGCTTTCTTT TRBJ1-1 NA NA TRBV6-1
CASSITGVNTEAFF TGTGCCAGCAGTATCACTGGGGTGAACACTGAAGCTTTCTTT TRBJ1-1 NA NA TRBV7-9